Shown below are 5 T cell receptor beta chains from a single sample sequenced in a study of T-cell memory formation after mild COVID-19. MiXCR, applied by TCRdb to the 5' RACE reads, yields one record per CDR3 protein. The repertoire holds 290,000 or so distinct CDR3 sequences, with just under 20% as singletons. The source material was PBMCs or a T cell subset sorted from them (not recorded which). The receptors come from a man aged 18-30 years who had mild COVID-19 (a few samples of this study predate the infection). Cell type and time point are not known.

The V and J genes are TRBV9 and TRBJ2-3; the D gene could be TRBD1 or TRBD2 (5 bases each). Trimming shortened V by 2 bases and J by 6 bases, and 7 bases separated the two germline ends. The CDR3 sequence is 12 residues long. Germline-derived CDR1 and CDR2 are SGDLS and YYNGEE. The CDR3 sequence: CASSVGDDTQYF. The CDR3 coding sequence is TGTGCCAGCAGCGTTGGGGACGATACGCAGTATTTT.

This clonotype showed up just a few times. V gene TRBV7-2 combines with J gene TRBJ1-2; unclear D gene. Trimming shortened V by 5 bases and J by 6 bases, and 13 bases separated the two germline ends. The CDR3 covers 13 residues. Germline V CDR1 and CDR2: SGHTA, FQGNSA. The chain's CDR3 is CASSHPVANGYTF. The CDR3, as DNA: TGTGCCAGCAGCCACCCCGTGGCGAATGGCTACACCTTC.

The chain employs TRBV20-1 and TRBJ1-1; D uncertain. Germline V gene sequence: CDR1 DFQATT, CDR2 SNEGSKA (reference sequence). This CDR3 contains 11 residues. The CDR3 nucleotides are TGCAGAATACCAGATCCCACTGAAGCTTTCTTT. Amino acids: CRIPDPTEAFF.

This clonotype was detected only a few times. The chain has TRBV20-1 and TRBJ2-1, with D perhaps TRBD2 (7 bases). CDR1 DFQATT and CDR2 SNEGSKA come from the germline V gene (reference sequence). This CDR3 region has 12 residues. With 3 bases removed from V and 7 bases from J, the gap between germline ends came to 10 bases. The DNA for the CDR3 is TGCAGTGCTAGCGGGGGGCTGAATGAGCAGTTCTTC. Its translation: CSASGGLNEQFF.

This clonotype has more than one count but fewer than ten. V is TRBV29-1 and J is TRBJ2-3; TRBD1 matches at 9 bases. V lost 4 bases and J lost 0; bases outside the gene matches: 5. The CDR3 is 15 amino acids. The germline V gene has CDR1 SQVTM and CDR2 ANQGSEA. The CDR3 region is CSVVWDRESTDTQYF. As DNA, the CDR3 is TGCAGCGTTGTCTGGGACAGGGAAAGCACAGATACGCAGTATTTT.